Following are 3 T cell receptor beta chains from one sample sequenced in a study of OX40 agonist ivuxolimab in advanced cancers. The assay was immunoSEQ multiplex PCR, and TCRdb's table has in-frame clones only and misses some. Altogether about 63,000 clones are present, roughly four fifths being singletons, with the ten largest covering roughly 0.99%. The material sequenced was CD4+ or CD8+ T cells sorted from blood, taken in a trial of the OX40 agonist ivuxolimab. The origin of the receptors is an adult with an advanced solid tumor such as melanoma, head and neck, liver or kidney cancer.

The rearrangement uses TRBV9 and TRBJ1-5; possibly TRBD1 for D (5 bases). CDR3 length: 14 amino acids. The V gene's germline CDR1 is SGDLS and CDR2 YYNGEE. V lost 0 bases and J lost 9, with 13 bases in between. The chain's CDR3 is CASSVGERGWPQHF. The CDR3 DNA sequence: TGTGCCAGCAGCGTAGGGGAGAGGGGCTGGCCCCAGCATTTT.

This clone was recorded once. This sample includes further DNA sequences coding for the same CDR3. The chain employs TRBV5-1 and TRBJ1-4; D might be TRBD1 (5 bases). The CDR3 has 15 residues. CDR1 SGHRS and CDR2 YFSETQ come from the germline V gene. The V end was cut by 4 bases, the J end by 3 bases, with 13 bases between. CDR3 DNA: TGCGCCAGCAGCCTTGCCGGGACGGCTAATGAAAAACTGTTTTTT. Residues: CASSLAGTANEKLFF. Drawing the rest from reference TRBV5-1 and TRBJ1-4, the complete variable domain is KAGVTQTPRYLIKTRGQQVTLSCSPISGHRSVSWYQQTPGQGLQFLFEYFSETQRNKGNFPGRFSGRQFSNSRSEMNVSTLELGDSALYLCASSLAGTANEKLFFGSGTQLSVL.

This chain links TRBV5-5 with TRBJ1-2; possibly TRBD1 for D (6 bases). The germline V and J ends were trimmed by 4 bases and 0 bases, with 13 bases remaining between them. The length of the CDR3 is 15 residues. Germline V gene sequence: CDR1 SGHKS, CDR2 YYEKEE (reference sequence). The CDR3 bases are TGTGCCAGCAGCCCGCAGACAGGAACTAACTATGGCTACACCTTC. It translates to CASSPQTGTNYGYTF.